These 20 T cell receptor beta chains were sequenced from one sample in a study of blood T cell repertoires in COVID-19 (dated by TCRdb to 2020 to 2022). Libraries came from the immunoSEQ multiplex PCR assay. TCRdb retrieved this table from immuneACCESS and kept in-frame rearrangements only. Not all clones are present; in checked studies, unresolved V genes account for under half, and no reason is known for the remainder. The sample table records about 150,000 clones; around 91% of these occur just once. The ten most abundant clones make up about an eighth of the sample. The sequenced material came from peripheral blood. The source is a man between 18 and 35 years old with COVID-19, enrolled during active disease.

This chain uses TRBV7-9 with TRBJ1-3; 7 nucleotides agree with TRBD1. The germline CDR1 and CDR2 sequences are SEHNR and FQNEAQ (reference sequence). Trimming took 5 bases from V and 0 from J; bases not matched to a gene: 10. This CDR3 comprises 17 residues. The CDR3 here is CASSPPRTGASGNTIYF. Written as DNA, the CDR3 is TGTGCCAGCAGCCCTCCTAGGACAGGCGCCTCTGGAAACACCATATATTTT.

This clone came up once. The CDR3 reads CASSPWGDIYNEQFF. The CDR3 nucleotides are TGTGCCAGCAGTCCTTGGGGGGATATCTACAATGAGCAGTTCTTC. This chain links TRBV2 with TRBJ2-1; D perhaps matches TRBD2 (6 bases). Germline lookup yields CDR1 SNHLY and CDR2 FYNNEI. The CDR3 contains 15 residues. Trimming left V 5 bases short and J 3 bases short, with 14 bases between.

J is TRBJ2-3 and V is TRBV14; D not certain. V was pared by 3 bases and J by 11 bases, with 9 bases between. CDR1 is SGHDN and CDR2 is FVKESK in the germline V gene. This CDR3 is built from 11 residues. CDR3 nucleotides: TGTGCCAGCAGCCACACAGTGGTGCAGTATTTT. Translated, it gives CASSHTVVQYF. Full variable domain (outside the CDR3, taken from reference TRBV14 and TRBJ2-3): EAGVTQFPSHSVIEKGQTVTLRCDPISGHDNLYWYRRVMGKEIKFLLHFVKESKQDESGMPNNRFLAERTGGTYSTLKVQPAELEDSGVYFCASSHTVVQYFGPGTRLTVL.

The chain links TRBV6-5 to TRBJ2-7; 9 nucleotides line up with TRBD1. Germline trimming cut 2 bases from V and 1 base from J; bases unmatched to any gene: 3. Germline V gives CDR1 MNHEY, CDR2 SVGAGI. CDR3 size: 15 residues. Here the CDR3 reads CASSYPQGASYEQYF. As DNA, the CDR3 is TGTGCCAGCAGTTACCCACAGGGGGCGTCCTACGAGCAGTACTTC.

This chain uses TRBV5-6 with TRBJ2-7, with 7 bases that match TRBD1. V lost 4 bases and J lost 4; bases outside the gene matches: 11. CDR3 size: 15 residues. Per germline, CDR1 SGHDT and CDR2 YYEEEE. The CDR3 nucleotides are TGTGCCAGCAGCCCCACGACAGGGCAGAGATACGAGCAGTACTTC. Its protein product is CASSPTTGQRYEQYF. Based on the CDR3 plus reference TRBV5-6 and TRBJ2-7, the full variable domain is DAGVTQSPTHLIKTRGQQVTLRCSPKSGHDTVSWYQQALGQGPQFIFQYYEEEERQRGNFPDRFSGHQFPNYSSELNVNALLLGDSALYLCASSPTTGQRYEQYFGPGTRLTVT.

The V and J genes are TRBV6-6 and TRBJ2-7; 8 bases align to TRBD2. With 4 bases clipped from V and 7 bases from J, the junction kept 9 bases outside the gene matches. The CDR3 spans 14 residues. Germline V gene sequence: CDR1 MNHNY, CDR2 SVGAGI (reference sequence). CDR3 in amino acids: CASSSRSGREEQYF. The CDR3 bases are TGTGCCAGCAGTTCCCGCTCCGGGAGGGAGGAGCAGTACTTC.

The chain recombines TRBV4-1 with TRBJ2-7, with D tentatively TRBD1 (6 bases). V was cut by 1 base and J by 3 bases, with 10 bases left in between. This CDR3 is 14 amino acids long. CDR1 and CDR2 from the germline V gene are MGHRA and YSYEKL. The CDR3 DNA reads TGCGCCAGCAGCCAAGTCAACAGGGTCTACGAGCAGTACTTC. The encoded protein is CASSQVNRVYEQYF.

The chain carries TRBV5-6 and TRBJ1-1; D uncertain. V lost 4 bases and J 7 bases, leaving 11 bases between the germline ends. This CDR3 comprises 12 residues. CDR1 is SGHDT and CDR2 is YYEEEE in the germline V gene. In DNA form, the CDR3 reads TGTGCCAGCAGCCGCGGGAGGAGTGAAGCTTTCTTT. It yields the protein CASSRGRSEAFF.

This sequence joins TRBV20-1 and TRBJ2-7; D may be TRBD2 (6 bases). Trimming removed 3 bases at V and 4 bases at J, with 19 bases between. Germline lookup yields CDR1 DFQATT and CDR2 SNEGSKA (reference sequence). CDR3 length equals 15 residues. The chain's CDR3 is CSASPGVGGKYEQYF. The DNA for the CDR3 is TGCAGTGCTAGTCCCGGGGTCGGAGGGAAATACGAGCAGTACTTC.

V usage is TRBV2 and J usage is TRBJ2-7, with a weak D call TRBD2 (6 bases). This CDR3 comprises 13 residues. V lost 10 bases to trimming and J lost 5 bases, with 18 bases between them. Germline V gene lookup returns CDR1 SNHLY and CDR2 FYNNEI. Written as DNA, the CDR3 is TGTGCCATCGGCGGGGCAGGGCGGGACGAGCAGTACTTC. The encoded protein is CAIGGAGRDEQYF.

The chain links TRBV16 to TRBJ1-1; TRBD1 might be the D (5 bases). CDR1 is KGHSY, CDR2 FQNENV, per germline. The V end lost 3 bases, the J end lost 6 bases, and 14 bases lay between the germline ends. The CDR3 has 14 amino acids. The CDR3 reads CASSHRQGGAEAFF. For the CDR3, the DNA is TGTGCCAGCAGCCATCGGCAGGGCGGCGCTGAAGCTTTCTTT.

This sequence joins TRBV6-5 and TRBJ1-1; D possibly corresponds to TRBD1 (5 bases). This CDR3 has 14 residues. Trimming removed 3 bases at V and 2 bases at J, with 10 bases between. From germline, CDR1 is MNHEY and CDR2 SVGAGI. Here the CDR3 DNA reads TGTGCCAGCAGTTATTCCGACAGCAACACTGAAGCTTTCTTT. Its protein product is CASSYSDSNTEAFF.

The chain uses TRBV28 and TRBJ2-7; 8 bases fit TRBD2. V lost 3 bases, J lost 5 bases, and 15 bases stayed unmatched. This CDR3 spans 17 amino acids. Germline CDR1 reads MDHEN; CDR2 reads SYDVKM. Here the CDR3 reads CASSFGGVGGRGNEQYF. CDR3 DNA sequence: TGTGCCAGCAGTTTCGGGGGGGTCGGCGGGAGAGGTAACGAGCAGTACTTC.

The chain is built from TRBV9 and TRBJ2-7; no firm D call. The germline gives CDR1 SGDLS, CDR2 YYNGEE. V was cut by 0 bases and J by 0 bases, with 10 bases left in between. This CDR3 is built from 15 residues. As DNA, the CDR3 is TGTGCCAGCAGCGTAGGGCCTCCCGCCTCCTACGAGCAGTACTTC. Its translation: CASSVGPPASYEQYF.

Comment on this clone: The junction and the germline gene differ at one end; a read error may be behind it. The chain recombines TRBV27 with TRBJ1-4, with 9 bases identical to TRBD1. Per the germline V gene, CDR1 is MNHEY and CDR2 is SMNVEV (reference sequence). The CDR3 covers 14 residues. For the CDR3, the DNA is TGTGCCAGCAGTTTAAGGACAGGGGATGAAAAACTGCTTTTT. It is translated as CASSLRTGDEKLLF.

V gene TRBV6-2 or TRBV6-3 combines with J gene TRBJ2-7; 9 bases line up with TRBD2. The CDR3 loop spans 16 amino acids. The V gene end was trimmed by 4 bases and the J gene end by 0 bases; junction bases not matched to a gene: 7. CDR1 and CDR2 from the germline V gene are MNHEY and SVGEGT. The CDR3 loop reads CASSSVLAGISYEQYF. The CDR3 DNA reads TGTGCCAGCAGTTCCGTCCTAGCGGGAATCTCCTACGAGCAGTACTTC.

J is TRBJ1-5 and V is TRBV6-5, with 7 bases identical to TRBD1. The V gene's germline CDR1 is MNHEY and CDR2 SVGAGI. The J segment lost 6 bases and the V segment lost 2 bases, leaving 4 bases of the junction unmatched. The CDR3 extends over 14 amino acids. The CDR3 DNA is TGTGCCAGCAGTTACGATAAGGGGGCTCAGCCCCAGCATTTT. Its protein is CASSYDKGAQPQHF.

The chain is built from TRBV28 and TRBJ2-2; D is perhaps TRBD1 (5 bases). CDR1 and CDR2 (germline): MDHEN, SYDVKM. V gave up 3 bases and J gave up 5 bases, with 13 bases separating them. CDR3 size: 15 residues. CDR3 amino acids: CASSFEQGQTGELFF. The DNA for the CDR3 is TGTGCCAGCAGTTTCGAGCAGGGCCAAACCGGGGAGCTGTTTTTT.

The CDR3 spells CAWSSGNYGYTF. The CDR3 DNA reads TGTGCCTGGAGCTCGGGTAACTATGGCTACACCTTC. The chain couples TRBV30 to TRBJ1-2; D uncertain. Germline loops: CDR1 GTSNPN, CDR2 SVGIG (reference sequence). This CDR3 has 12 residues. With 3 bases removed from V and 1 base from J, the gap between germline ends came to 6 bases.

A remark on this clone: The identical CDR3 is also encoded by other nucleotide sequences in the sample. The chain joins TRBV9 to TRBJ2-1; possible D gene TRBD2, 6 bases. Trimming removed 0 bases at V and 1 base at J, with 8 bases between. This CDR3 spans 15 amino acids. Germline lookup yields CDR1 SGDLS and CDR2 YYNGEE. The DNA for the CDR3 is TGTGCCAGCAGCGTAGTGGACTATTCCTACAATGAGCAGTTCTTC. It yields the protein CASSVVDYSYNEQFF.